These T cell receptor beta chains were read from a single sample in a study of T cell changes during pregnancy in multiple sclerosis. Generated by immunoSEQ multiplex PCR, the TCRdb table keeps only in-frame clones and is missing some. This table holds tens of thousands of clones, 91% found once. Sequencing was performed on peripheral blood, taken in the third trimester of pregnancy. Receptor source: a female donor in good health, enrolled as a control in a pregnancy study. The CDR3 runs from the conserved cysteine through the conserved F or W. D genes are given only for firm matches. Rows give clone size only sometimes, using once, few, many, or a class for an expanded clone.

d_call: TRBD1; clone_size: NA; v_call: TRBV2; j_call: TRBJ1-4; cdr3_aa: CASSVDRANEKLFF; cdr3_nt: TGTGCCAGCAGTGTTGACAGGGCAAATGAAAAACTGTTTTTT
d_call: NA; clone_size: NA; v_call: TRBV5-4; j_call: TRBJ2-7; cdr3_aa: CASSLGGVSYEQYF; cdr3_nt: TGTGCCAGCAGCTTGGGGGGGGTCTCCTACGAGCAGTACTTC
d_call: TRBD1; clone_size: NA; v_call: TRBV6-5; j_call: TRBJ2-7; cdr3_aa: CASSLLRQGYEQYF; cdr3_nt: TGTGCCAGCAGCCTACTACGACAGGGCTACGAGCAGTACTTC
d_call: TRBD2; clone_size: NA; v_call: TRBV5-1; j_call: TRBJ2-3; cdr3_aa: CASSAGLAGGPENTQYF; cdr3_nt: TGCGCCAGCAGCGCGGGACTAGCGGGGGGGCCAGAGAATACGCAGTATTTT
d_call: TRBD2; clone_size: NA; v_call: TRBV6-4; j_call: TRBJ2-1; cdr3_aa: CASSEASGEWDEQFF; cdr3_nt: TGTGCCAGCAGTGAAGCCAGCGGGGAGTGGGATGAGCAGTTCTTC
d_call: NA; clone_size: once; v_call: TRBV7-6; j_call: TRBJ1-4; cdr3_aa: CASSPGQSGFEKLFF; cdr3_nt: TGTGCCAGCAGCCCCGGACAGTCAGGGTTTGAAAAACTGTTTTTT
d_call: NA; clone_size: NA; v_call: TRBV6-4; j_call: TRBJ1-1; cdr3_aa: CASSDSSRVGTEAFF; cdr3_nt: TGTGCCAGCAGTGACTCGAGCAGGGTAGGAACTGAAGCTTTCTTT
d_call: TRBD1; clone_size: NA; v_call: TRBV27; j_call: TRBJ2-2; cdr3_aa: CASSIYQGAPGELFF; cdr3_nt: TGTGCCAGCAGTATATACCAGGGGGCGCCCGGGGAGCTGTTTTTT
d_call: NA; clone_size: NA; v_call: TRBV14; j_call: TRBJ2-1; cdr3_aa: CASSQGRQSRYNEQFF; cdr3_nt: TGTGCCAGCAGCCAAGGGAGGCAGAGCCGATACAATGAGCAGTTCTTC
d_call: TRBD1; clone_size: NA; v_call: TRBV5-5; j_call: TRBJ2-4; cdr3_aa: CASSLDRVNIQYF; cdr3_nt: TGTGCCAGCAGCCTGGACAGGGTGAACATTCAGTACTTC
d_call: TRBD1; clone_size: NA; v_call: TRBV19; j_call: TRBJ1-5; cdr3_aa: CATQRGRGGYSNQPQHF; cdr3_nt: TGTGCCACCCAAAGGGGCAGAGGGGGCTATAGCAATCAGCCCCAGCATTTT
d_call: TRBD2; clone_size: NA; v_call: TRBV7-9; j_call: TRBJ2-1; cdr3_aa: CASSLGVSGPYNEQFF; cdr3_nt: TGTGCCAGCAGCTTAGGGGTTAGCGGGCCCTACAATGAGCAGTTCTTC
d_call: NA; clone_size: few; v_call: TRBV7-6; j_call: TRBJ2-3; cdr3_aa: CASSLGPKDTQYF; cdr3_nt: TGTGCCAGCAGCTTAGGGCCCAAGGATACGCAGTATTTT
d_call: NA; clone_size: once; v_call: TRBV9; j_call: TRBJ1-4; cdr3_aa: CASSATVTPNEKLFF; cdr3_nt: TGTGCCAGCAGCGCTACGGTAACCCCTAATGAAAAACTGTTTTTT
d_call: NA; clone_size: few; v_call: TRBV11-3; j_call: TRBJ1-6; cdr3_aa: CASSLGESSPLHF; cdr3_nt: TGTGCCAGCAGCTTAGGAGAAAGTTCACCCCTCCACTTT
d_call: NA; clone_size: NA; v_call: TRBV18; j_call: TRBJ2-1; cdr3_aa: CASSPYLEEQFF; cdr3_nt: TGTGCCAGCTCACCGTACCTCGAGGAGCAGTTCTTC
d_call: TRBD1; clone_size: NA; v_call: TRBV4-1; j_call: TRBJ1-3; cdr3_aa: CASSQDEGQGYSTIYF; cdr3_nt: TGCGCCAGCAGCCAAGATGAGGGACAGGGTTATAGCACCATATATTTT
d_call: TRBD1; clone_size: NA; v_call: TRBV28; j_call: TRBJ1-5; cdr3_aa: CASSRDRVNQPQHF; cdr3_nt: TGTGCCAGCAGCCGGGACAGAGTTAATCAGCCCCAGCATTTT
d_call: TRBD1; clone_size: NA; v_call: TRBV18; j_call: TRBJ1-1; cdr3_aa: CASSPRQGVSTEAFF; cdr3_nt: TGTGCCAGCTCACCGCGACAGGGGGTGAGCACTGAAGCTTTCTTT
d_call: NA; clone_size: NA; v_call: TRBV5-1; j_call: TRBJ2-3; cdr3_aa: CASSLVFSSTDTQYF; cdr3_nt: TGCGCCAGCAGCTTGGTTTTTTCTAGCACAGATACGCAGTATTTT
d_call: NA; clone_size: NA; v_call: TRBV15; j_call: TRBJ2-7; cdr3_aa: CATSSGVPRRATYEQYF; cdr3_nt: TGTGCCACCAGCAGCGGTGTCCCCCGGAGGGCCACCTACGAGCAGTACTTC
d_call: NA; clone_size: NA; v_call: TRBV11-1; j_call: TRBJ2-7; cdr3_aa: CASGTPTSYEQYF; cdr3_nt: TGTGCCAGCGGGACCCCGACTAGCTACGAGCAGTACTTC
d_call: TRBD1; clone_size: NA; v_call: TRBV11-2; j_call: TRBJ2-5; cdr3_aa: CASSSTGQAGETQYF; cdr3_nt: TGTGCCAGCAGCTCTACCGGACAGGCGGGAGAGACCCAGTACTTC
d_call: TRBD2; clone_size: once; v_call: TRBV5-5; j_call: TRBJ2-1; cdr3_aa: CASSLAAPRGPYNEQFF; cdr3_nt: TGTGCCAGCAGCCTAGCGGCACCGAGGGGCCCTTACAATGAGCAGTTCTTC